Listed here are 17 T cell receptor beta chains from one sample, sequenced in a study of CD8 T cells in Susac syndrome. With random hexamers, roughly 0.45 to 1 ug RNA was reverse transcribed. MiXCR, run by TCRdb on the immunoSEQ multiplex PCR reads, gives a single entry per CDR3 protein. In the table there are a few hundred thousand distinct CDR3 sequences, 92% of which are singletons. The sample taken for sequencing was CD8+ T cells from PBMCs. The receptors derive from a human donor with multiple sclerosis.

This clonotype was recorded once. V gene TRBV7-9 combines with J gene TRBJ2-7; TRBD2 matches at 11 bases. CDR1 is SEHNR, CDR2 FQNEAQ, per germline (reference sequence). This CDR3 is 15 amino acids long. After removal of 5 bases from V and 3 bases from J, the junction contained 6 bases not matched to a gene. CDR3 amino acids: CASSHPGLADYEQYF. CDR3 nucleotide sequence: TGTGCCAGCAGCCACCCGGGACTAGCGGACTACGAGCAGTACTTC.

CDR3 sequence reads: CASSQGAGLNTGELFF. The CDR3 DNA reads TGCGCCAGCAGCCAAGGAGCGGGGTTGAACACCGGGGAGCTGTTTTTT. The V call is TRBV4-3, the J call TRBJ2-2; 7 nucleotides agree with TRBD2. CDR3 length: 16 residues. The trim removed 1 base at V and 1 base at J, leaving 3 bases unmatched. CDR1 is LGHNA, CDR2 YSLEER, per germline.

On this clonotype itself: Compared with germline, one end of the junction differs, possibly owing to a read error. The V gene is TRBV24-1, the J gene TRBJ2-1, with 13 bases aligning to TRBD2. The CDR3 extends over 19 amino acids. From germline, CDR1 is KGHDR and CDR2 SFDVKD. The CDR3 protein is CATSDFGLAGASSMNERFF. The CDR3 nucleotides read TGTGCCACCAGTGATTTCGGACTAGCGGGGGCCTCCTCTATGAATGAGCGGTTCTTC.

The V call is TRBV7-8, the J call TRBJ1-2, with 9 bases fitting TRBD1. CDR1 SGHVS and CDR2 FQNEAQ come from the germline V gene. CDR3 length: 13 amino acids. V dropped 3 bases and J dropped 7; count of bases not matched to a gene: 3. CDR3 coding DNA: TGTGCCAGCAGCTTCGGGACAGGGAGTGGCTACACCTTC. It specifies CASSFGTGSGYTF.

This clonotype came up once. CDR3 nucleotide sequence: TGTGCCAGCAGTGACCGAGGACTACGGTACGAGCAGTACTTC. Amino acids: CASSDRGLRYEQYF. The gene calls are TRBV6-2 or TRBV6-3 and TRBJ2-7; D might be TRBD2 (6 bases). Looked up from germline, CDR1 is MNHEY and CDR2 is SVGEGT. Trimming took off 5 bases at V and 4 bases at J, with 15 bases between the two ends. The length of the CDR3 is 14 residues.

The V and J genes are TRBV7-9 and TRBJ2-3; the match to TRBD1 covers 9 bases. J was trimmed by 0 bases and V by 4 bases; bases with no gene match: 14. This CDR3 has 19 amino acids. The germline gives CDR1 SEHNR, CDR2 FQNEAQ (reference sequence). CDR3 loop: CASSSQPGQGFDSTDTQYF. As DNA, the CDR3 is TGTGCCAGCAGCTCGCAACCGGGACAGGGTTTCGATAGCACAGATACGCAGTATTTT.

This chain connects TRBV27 to TRBJ2-7; D is uncertain. V lost 0 bases, J lost 1 base, and 13 bases lay in between. Germline-derived CDR1 and CDR2 are MNHEY and SMNVEV (reference sequence). CDR3 length: 16 residues. CDR3 sequence: CASSLSVGLGSYEQYF. The CDR3 DNA is TGTGCCAGCAGTTTATCCGTAGGGTTGGGGTCCTACGAGCAGTACTTC.

The chain employs TRBV4-2 and TRBJ1-3; no clear D gene. The CDR3 runs to 16 residues. Germline CDR1 and CDR2: LGHNA and YNFKEQ. Trimming shortened V by 2 bases and J by 3 bases, and 14 bases separated the two germline ends. CDR3 sequence reads: CASSQSEESDGNTIYF. The DNA of the CDR3 is TGTGCCAGCAGCCAAAGTGAGGAGTCCGATGGAAACACCATATATTTT.

Only one count was recorded for this clonotype. V gene TRBV5-4 combines with J gene TRBJ1-2; perhaps TRBD1 as D (5 bases). The germline V gene encodes CDR1 SGHNT and CDR2 YYREEE (reference sequence). This CDR3 region has 14 residues. V gave up 9 bases and J gave up 5 bases, with 20 bases separating them. The chain's CDR3 is CAIAQSGTEYGYTF. In nucleotides, the CDR3 is TGTGCCATCGCCCAGAGCGGGACTGAATATGGCTACACCTTC.

With regard to this clonotype: An end of the junction differs from the germline gene, which may be a read error. CDR3 nucleotide sequence: TGTGCCGGCAGTTTACAGGGCTACGAGCAGTACTTC. Encoded protein: CAGSLQGYEQYF. The chain is built from TRBV12-3 or TRBV12-4 and TRBJ2-7, with a weak D call TRBD1 (6 bases). This CDR3 is 12 amino acids long.

The chain combines TRBV29-1 with TRBJ1-2; D is unclear. From germline, CDR1 is SQVTM and CDR2 ANQGSEA. The CDR3 spans 11 residues. With 2 bases removed from V and 4 bases from J, the gap between germline ends came to 5 bases. The CDR3 region is CSVESIYGYTF. DNA for the CDR3: TGCAGCGTTGAAAGCATCTATGGCTACACCTTC.

The chain links TRBV4-1 to TRBJ1-2; D unclear. Germline V gene lookup returns CDR1 MGHRA and CDR2 YSYEKL. The length of the CDR3 is 14 residues. Trimming shortened V by 2 bases and J by 6 bases, and 13 bases separated the two germline ends. CDR3 nucleotide sequence: TGCGCCAGCAGCCAACCCGGCCAGGCGAATGGCTACACCTTC. It is translated as CASSQPGQANGYTF.

This chain joins TRBV13 and TRBJ1-2, with a tentative D call TRBD1 (5 bases). The germline gives CDR1 PRHDT, CDR2 FYEKMQ (reference sequence). The CDR3 covers 12 residues. V shed 3 bases and J shed 4 bases, with 6 bases lying between them. The CDR3 coding sequence is TGTGCCAGCAGCTTGGGGCGCTATGGCTACACCTTC. It is translated as CASSLGRYGYTF.

V and J are TRBV5-5 and TRBJ2-7; 7 bases map to TRBD2. CDR3 length: 14 amino acids. The V gene's germline CDR1 is SGHKS and CDR2 YYEKEE (reference sequence). The V and J ends lost 3 bases and 0 bases, in that order; junction bases with no gene match: 3. This CDR3 is CASSWEGPSYEQYF. The DNA of the CDR3 is TGTGCCAGCAGCTGGGAGGGGCCCTCCTACGAGCAGTACTTC.

The CDR3 coding sequence is TGCGCCAGCAGCCAAGATAGGTGGGAGACCCAGTACTTC. As protein: CASSQDRWETQYF. The chain joins TRBV4-1 to TRBJ2-5; D is uncertain. CDR3 length: 13 residues. V lost 0 bases and J 5 bases, leaving 7 bases between the germline ends. From germline, CDR1 is MGHRA and CDR2 YSYEKL.

V usage is TRBV20-1 and J usage is TRBJ2-7; possibly TRBD2 for D (6 bases). V gave up 4 bases and J gave up 5 bases, with 15 bases separating them. The CDR3 is 13 residues long. In germline, CDR1 is DFQATT, CDR2 SNEGSKA (reference sequence). Here the CDR3 reads CSATALATDEQYF. The CDR3 DNA is TGCAGTGCTACGGCGCTAGCGACGGACGAGCAGTACTTC.

This sequence joins TRBV30 and TRBJ2-5, with D possibly matching TRBD2 (5 bases). Per the germline V gene, CDR1 is GTSNPN and CDR2 is SVGIG (reference sequence). This CDR3 has 14 residues. Trimming cost V 0 bases and J 5 bases, with 13 bases left between them. This CDR3 is CAWSVRGFPETQYF. The CDR3 coding sequence is TGTGCCTGGAGTGTACGGGGATTCCCGGAGACCCAGTACTTC.